This T cell receptor beta chain was found in a study of blood T cell repertoires in COVID-19. Study context: The United States, Italy and Spain supplied acute and convalescent COVID-19 samples. PBMCs, B-cell-depleted T cells, or T cells provided the cDNA or gDNA that made up the material.

Followed over time, Seattle patients had been enrolled while infection was active. In the original processing: Using reference gene primer amplification, nucleated cell counts were estimated. This table comes from immunoSEQ multiplex PCR, and its TCRdb copy is limited to in-frame clones, with some not included. V and J calls and clone size are copied from that table; D and trimming were computed from the DNA. Of hundreds of thousands of clones in the sample, nearly 90% were seen once. The ends lost 4 bases at V and 5 bases at J; junction bases unmatched: 6. From germline, CDR1 is SGHDT and CDR2 YYEEEE. This CDR3 has 14 amino acids.

The sequencing input was peripheral blood. This sequence was found in a woman aged 25 to 39 with COVID-19, enrolled during active disease. The rearrangement joins TRBV5-6 to TRBJ1-2; 9 nucleotides align to TRBD1. Here the CDR3 reads CASSHGQGTYGYTF. The CDR3 DNA is TGTGCCAGCAGCCACGGACAGGGGACGTATGGCTACACCTTC.